The rows below give T cell receptor beta chains drawn from one sample of a study of cytomegalovirus exposure and HLA in healthy donors. The method was immunoSEQ multiplex PCR; TCRdb's version includes in-frame clones alone and lacks a portion of them. The data hold 100,000 or so clones, with around 67% observed a single time. The sequencing sample was made of PBMCs. These receptors were collected from a man aged 45-60 years in good health and CMV-seronegative. The CDR3 runs from the conserved cysteine through the conserved F or W.

J gene	V gene	CDR3 protein
TRBJ1-2	TRBV9	CASSVAGQPYGYTF
TRBJ2-2	TRBV7-2	CASSLVFQEVTGELFF
TRBJ2-7	TRBV20-1	CIARGAYEQYF
TRBJ2-3	TRBV9	CASSVAGLSTDTQYF
TRBJ1-4	TRBV5-1	CASSLSPSEEKLFF
TRBJ1-6	TRBV6-1	CASSGRGDSPLHF
TRBJ1-1	TRBV5-1	CASSFPGTEAFF
TRBJ2-7	TRBV28	CASDRGRGYEQYF
TRBJ1-5	TRBV5-8	CASSFIQPQHF
TRBJ1-4	TRBV6-5	CASSYNRGLEKLFF
TRBJ2-3	TRBV6-5	CASSRSRADTQYF
TRBJ2-5	TRBV29-1	CSVQQGRQETQYF
TRBJ2-7	TRBV18	CASSSTSRDRSYEQYF
TRBJ1-6	TRBV4-1	CASSLGTLHPHSLSSYNSPLHF
TRBJ2-3	TRBV18	CASSFRDSSTDTQYF
TRBJ2-3	TRBV7-2	CASSLSPGTSGGTQYF
TRBJ1-4	TRBV27	CASSLRLFTEGDPEKLFF
TRBJ2-1	TRBV27	CASSSNGNEQFF
TRBJ2-1	TRBV29-1	CSVVQDTGRGEQFF
TRBJ2-7	TRBV6-5	CATRTSGGPYEQYF
TRBJ2-7	TRBV5-6	CASSHDNSYEQYF
TRBJ2-1	TRBV6-1	CASSDGVSEQFF
TRBJ1-1	TRBV10-3	CAISQLGTENTEAFF
TRBJ1-4	TRBV4-1	CASSLISGTGSEKLFF
TRBJ2-7	TRBV20-1	CRPGIPYEQYF
TRBJ2-1	TRBV5-6	CASSFGGGNEQFF
TRBJ1-1	TRBV4-1	CASSQGLGGEAFF
NA	TRBV5-8	CASSFGRIYEQYF
TRBJ2-3	TRBV28	CASSLYSGGADTQYF
TRBJ2-2	TRBV10-3	CAISDVGGNTGELFF
TRBJ1-1	TRBV5-6	CASSKTGLNTEAFF